This T cell receptor beta chain was recovered during a study of beta chain features in type 1 diabetes. On this clone itself: Its antigen is not identified.

Broader study findings: Significant though moderate, a shortening of TCRB CDR3s appeared in all four CD4+ subsets of Type 1 diabetes patients.

V was clipped by 4 bases and J by 3 bases, with 15 bases between them. The germline V gene encodes CDR1 WNHNN and CDR2 SYGVQD (reference sequence). The CDR3 spans 15 residues. The entirety of the isolated RNA underwent reverse transcription, so expressed TCRB transcripts were sequenced. Repertoires were generated with immunoSEQ multiplex PCR, while TCRdb's copy carries only in-frame clones and drops some. The sample holds nearly 700,000 clones, under 15% seen once. Sequencing used naive CD4+ T cells from blood. V gene TRBV10-1 combines with J gene TRBJ2-5, with D maybe TRBD2 (5 bases). This TCR came from a man aged 18-30 years with type 1 diabetes. CDR3 bases: TGCGCCAGCAGTGGATCAGGAGGAGTGGAAGAGACCCAGTACTTC. The encoded protein is CASSGSGGVEETQYF.